A few counts support the clone carrying this T cell receptor (beta chain). Using its own MiXCR run on the reads, TCRdb lists one record per CDR3 protein. This table has 500,000 to 600,000 distinct CDR3 sequences, approximately 17% appearing once. Germline V gene lookup returns CDR1 GTSNPN and CDR2 SVGIG (reference sequence). V lost 7 bases and J lost 8, with 14 bases in between. CDR3 length: 11 amino acids. The sample belongs to a study of T cell repertoires in cytomegalovirus infection. The rearrangement links TRBV30 to TRBJ1-2, with D possibly being TRBD1 (6 bases). Input material: CD8+ T cells from PBMCs. The clonotype comes from a human donor in good health (CMV status not recorded). Some clones in this sample may be carry-over from other donors' samples. The CDR3 spells CASRGEGGYTF. In DNA form, the CDR3 reads TGTGCCTCCAGGGGTGAAGGAGGCTACACCTTC.